The next 16 T cell receptor beta chains were all read from a single sample in a study of OX40 agonist ivuxolimab in advanced cancers. Assay used: immunoSEQ multiplex PCR; TCRdb lists only in-frame clones, some missing. The data show roughly 38,000 clones, approximately 90% seen once. This material consisted of CD4+ or CD8+ T cells sorted from blood, taken in a trial of the OX40 agonist ivuxolimab. The receptors were gathered from an adult with an advanced solid tumor such as melanoma, head and neck, liver or kidney cancer.

In its sample, this clone was seen once. CDR3 nucleotide sequence: TGTGCCAGTAGCTGGACTAGCGGGACGTACAATGAGCAGTTCTTC. Translated, it gives CASSWTSGTYNEQFF. The chain couples TRBV19 to TRBJ2-1; 12 positions match TRBD2. This CDR3 has 15 residues. From germline, CDR1 is LNHDA and CDR2 SQIVND (reference sequence). Trimming took 6 bases from V and 4 from J; bases not matched to a gene: 4.

V usage is TRBV29-1 and J usage is TRBJ2-1; unclear D gene. CDR3 length equals 11 residues. V dropped 1 base and J dropped 12 bases, with 10 bases sitting between them. Germline assignment: CDR1 SQVTM and CDR2 ANQGSEA. The CDR3 sequence: CSVEAATWQFF. For the CDR3, the DNA is TGCAGCGTTGAAGCGGCAACATGGCAGTTCTTC.

This chain connects TRBV19 to TRBJ2-7, with 7 bases that match TRBD2. Looked up from germline, CDR1 is LNHDA and CDR2 is SQIVND (reference sequence). After removal of 5 bases from V and 4 bases from J, the junction contained 8 bases not matched to a gene. CDR3 length: 14 residues. The CDR3 here is CASSPSSGNYEQYF. The CDR3 DNA is TGTGCCAGTAGTCCATCTAGCGGAAATTACGAGCAGTACTTC.

The chain combines TRBV28 with TRBJ2-7; the match to TRBD1 covers 8 bases. V lost 6 bases and J lost 0; bases outside the gene matches: 4. The CDR3 loop spans 14 amino acids. In germline, CDR1 is MDHEN, CDR2 SYDVKM. In DNA form, the CDR3 reads TGTGCCAGCAGAGGGACAGGCTTCTCCTACGAGCAGTACTTC. Translation: CASRGTGFSYEQYF.

This rearrangement joins TRBV10-3 to TRBJ2-5, with D hard to call. Germline V CDR1 and CDR2: ENHRY, SYGVKD. The CDR3 totals 13 residues. The V and J ends lost 2 bases and 5 bases respectively, with 9 bases between them. In nucleotides, the CDR3 is TGTGCCATCAGTGAGGAGCAATACGAGACCCAGTACTTC. Encoded protein: CAISEEQYETQYF.

The J gene is TRBJ2-7, the V gene TRBV7-9, with D perhaps TRBD1 or TRBD2 (5 bases each). This CDR3 is 15 amino acids long. Trimming removed 4 bases from V and 2 bases from J, with 15 bases in between. Per the germline V gene, CDR1 is SEHNR and CDR2 is FQNEAQ (reference sequence). The CDR3 nucleotides read TGTGCCAGCAGCTACCGGGACGCCCGAACCTACGAGCAGTACTTC. Encoded protein: CASSYRDARTYEQYF.

The V call is TRBV27, the J call TRBJ2-3, with TRBD2 identical over 10 bases. V lost 3 bases, J lost 4 bases, and 1 base stayed unmatched. This CDR3 is built from 14 residues. The germline V gene encodes CDR1 MNHEY and CDR2 SMNVEV (reference sequence). Here the CDR3 reads CASSFLAGADTQYF. The CDR3 DNA follows: TGTGCCAGCAGTTTCCTAGCGGGAGCAGATACGCAGTATTTT.

The chain has TRBV27 and TRBJ2-2; possibly TRBD1 for D (6 bases). The germline V gene encodes CDR1 MNHEY and CDR2 SMNVEV (reference sequence). The V and J ends lost 3 bases and 7 bases respectively, with 12 bases between them. The CDR3 runs 14 residues. Written as DNA, the CDR3 is TGTGCCAGCAGTTTTGAGGACAGACACGGGGAGCTGTTTTTT. This sequence encodes CASSFEDRHGELFF.

The gene calls are TRBV30 and TRBJ2-2; no clear D gene. Deletions cut 4 bases from V and 2 bases from J, with 14 bases between. This CDR3 has 15 amino acids. Germline V gene lookup returns CDR1 GTSNPN and CDR2 SVGIG (reference sequence). The chain's CDR3 is CAWMPAEINTGELFF. The CDR3 nucleotides are TGTGCCTGGATGCCGGCAGAAATTAACACCGGGGAGCTGTTTTTT.

The chain couples TRBV5-4 to TRBJ2-1; no definite D call. This CDR3 has 16 residues. The germline V gene encodes CDR1 SGHNT and CDR2 YYREEE (reference sequence). V gave up 0 bases and J gave up 0 bases, with 10 bases separating them. CDR3 protein: CASSLGSASSYNEQFF. CDR3 coding DNA: TGTGCCAGCAGCTTGGGCTCCGCGAGCTCCTACAATGAGCAGTTCTTC.

The chain uses TRBV7-9 and TRBJ1-2; a possible D gene is TRBD1 (5 bases). CDR3 length equals 12 residues. Germline V gene lookup returns CDR1 SEHNR and CDR2 FQNEAQ (reference sequence). Deletions cut 5 bases from V and 7 bases from J, with 11 bases between. The CDR3: CASSQTERGYTF. In DNA, the CDR3 is TGTGCCAGCAGCCAGACAGAGCGTGGCTACACCTTC.

The chain carries TRBV29-1 and TRBJ2-1; D is perhaps TRBD2 (6 bases). The CDR3 contains 12 residues. V was clipped by 3 bases and J by 8 bases, with 11 bases between them. Germline CDR1 and CDR2: SQVTM and ANQGSEA. In DNA, the CDR3 is TGCAGCGTTGACGGCGGGAACTATGAGCAGTTCTTC. Residues: CSVDGGNYEQFF.

The table lists this clone with a count of one. This chain links TRBV4-1 with TRBJ2-1; a possible D gene is TRBD2 (6 bases). CDR3 length equals 14 residues. CDR1 is MGHRA, CDR2 YSYEKL, per germline. The germline V and J ends were trimmed by 4 bases and 6 bases, with 13 bases remaining between them. In DNA form, the CDR3 reads TGCGCCAGCAGCCTGGAGGGGCGGGCCAATGAGCAGTTCTTC. Protein: CASSLEGRANEQFF.

This clone is medium-sized by share. This rearrangement joins TRBV4-1 to TRBJ2-1; D is ambiguous. Trimming cost V 4 bases and J 6 bases, with 10 bases left between them. Germline lookup yields CDR1 MGHRA and CDR2 YSYEKL. This CDR3 contains 13 residues. The CDR3 bases are TGCGCCAGCAGCCGGGCCGACCCCAATGAGCAGTTCTTC. Its translation: CASSRADPNEQFF.

The chain carries TRBV15 and TRBJ2-3, with 10 bases aligning to TRBD2. V lost 0 bases and J lost 5; bases outside the gene matches: 2. Germline loops: CDR1 LNHNV, CDR2 YYDKDF (reference sequence). The CDR3 is 15 amino acids. The CDR3 loop is CATSRDGTSVDTQYF. CDR3 bases: TGTGCCACCAGCAGAGATGGGACTAGCGTAGATACGCAGTATTTT.

This chain uses TRBV19 with TRBJ2-3, with a possible D match to TRBD2 (6 bases). Trimming removed 1 base at V and 8 bases at J, with 10 bases between. The germline CDR1 and CDR2 sequences are LNHDA and SQIVND (reference sequence). The CDR3 consists of 13 residues. The CDR3 is CASSIGLGGTQYF. CDR3 bases: TGTGCCAGTAGTATAGGACTAGGCGGTACGCAGTATTTT.